Reported below is one T cell receptor beta chain. V lost 2 bases to trimming and J lost 7 bases; unmatched junction nucleotides: 12. Germline CDR1 is LGHNA and CDR2 is YNFKEQ. This CDR3 is built from 16 residues. This sample was included in a study of blood T cells in healthy people across ages. A second PCR, run for about 7 to 11 cycles, used a sample-barcoded 5' primer plus a J-beta primer mix. From the 5' RACE reads, TCRdb called clonotypes with MiXCR, one entry per CDR3 protein. The sample holds about 380,000 distinct CDR3 sequences, 50% to 60% seen once. The material sequenced was blood. This chain uses TRBV4-2 with TRBJ2-7; 9 bases match TRBD2. The sequence was obtained from a man in his 60s in good health. CDR3 in DNA: TGTGCCAGCAGCCAAAATGGCGGGGGGGCTTCTGGTGAGCAGTACTTC. Encoded protein: CASSQNGGGASGEQYF.